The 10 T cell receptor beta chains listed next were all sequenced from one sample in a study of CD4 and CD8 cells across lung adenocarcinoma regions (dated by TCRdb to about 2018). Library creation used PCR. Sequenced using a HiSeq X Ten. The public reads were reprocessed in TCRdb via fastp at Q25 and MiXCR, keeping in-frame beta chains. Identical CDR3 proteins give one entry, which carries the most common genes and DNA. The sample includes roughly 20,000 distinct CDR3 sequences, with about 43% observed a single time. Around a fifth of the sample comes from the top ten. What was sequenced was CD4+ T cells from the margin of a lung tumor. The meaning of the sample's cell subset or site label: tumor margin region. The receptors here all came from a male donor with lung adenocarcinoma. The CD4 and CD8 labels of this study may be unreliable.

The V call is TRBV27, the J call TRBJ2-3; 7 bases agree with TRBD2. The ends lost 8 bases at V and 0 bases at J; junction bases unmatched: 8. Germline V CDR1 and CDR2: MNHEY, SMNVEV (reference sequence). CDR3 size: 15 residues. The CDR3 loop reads CASGASGTSTDTQYF. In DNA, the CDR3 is TGTGCCAGCGGTGCTAGCGGAACTAGCACAGATACGCAGTATTTT.

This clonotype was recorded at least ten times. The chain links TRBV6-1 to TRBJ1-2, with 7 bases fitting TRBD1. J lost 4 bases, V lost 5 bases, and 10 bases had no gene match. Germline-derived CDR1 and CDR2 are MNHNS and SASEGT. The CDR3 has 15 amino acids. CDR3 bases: TGTGCCAGCAGTCGAACAGGGGAACCCCCCTATGGCTACACCTTC. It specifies CASSRTGEPPYGYTF.

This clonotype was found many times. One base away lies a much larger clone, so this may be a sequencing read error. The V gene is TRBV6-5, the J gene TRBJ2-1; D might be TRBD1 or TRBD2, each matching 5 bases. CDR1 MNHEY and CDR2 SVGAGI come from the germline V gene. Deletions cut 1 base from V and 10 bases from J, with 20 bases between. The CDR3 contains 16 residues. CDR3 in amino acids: CASSYLGTASSYEQFF. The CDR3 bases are TGTGCCAGCAGTTACTTGGGGACGGCTAGCTCCTACGAGCAGTTCTTC.

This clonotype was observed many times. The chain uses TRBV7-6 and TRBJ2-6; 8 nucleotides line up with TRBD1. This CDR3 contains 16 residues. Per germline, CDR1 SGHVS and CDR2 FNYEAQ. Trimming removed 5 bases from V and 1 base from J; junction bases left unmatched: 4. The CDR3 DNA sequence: TGTGCCAGCAGCCCCACAGGGGGATCTGGGGCCAACGTCCTGACTTTC. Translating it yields CASSPTGGSGANVLTF.

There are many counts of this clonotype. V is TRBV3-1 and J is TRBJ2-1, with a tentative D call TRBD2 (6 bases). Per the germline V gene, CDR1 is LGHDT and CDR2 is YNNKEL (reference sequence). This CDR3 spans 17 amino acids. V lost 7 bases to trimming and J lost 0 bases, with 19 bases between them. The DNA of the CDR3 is TGTGCCAGCACCTCTTCCTTTAGCGGTCGCTCCTACAATGAGCAGTTCTTC. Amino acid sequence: CASTSSFSGRSYNEQFF.

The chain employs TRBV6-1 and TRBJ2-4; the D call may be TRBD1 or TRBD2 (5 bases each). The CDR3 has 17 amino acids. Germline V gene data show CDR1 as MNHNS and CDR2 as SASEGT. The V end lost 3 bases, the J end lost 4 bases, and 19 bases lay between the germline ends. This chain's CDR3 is CASSDSGFEGRKNIQYF. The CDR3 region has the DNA TGTGCCAGCAGTGATTCAGGGTTTGAGGGCCGGAAAAACATTCAGTACTTC.

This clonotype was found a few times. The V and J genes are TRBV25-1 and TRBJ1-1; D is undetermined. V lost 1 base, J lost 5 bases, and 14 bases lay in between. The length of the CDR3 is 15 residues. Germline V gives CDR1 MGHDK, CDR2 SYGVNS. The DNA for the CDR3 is TGTGCCAGCAGTGAATTTGCGTCTTCGGGAACTGAAGCTTTCTTT. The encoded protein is CASSEFASSGTEAFF.

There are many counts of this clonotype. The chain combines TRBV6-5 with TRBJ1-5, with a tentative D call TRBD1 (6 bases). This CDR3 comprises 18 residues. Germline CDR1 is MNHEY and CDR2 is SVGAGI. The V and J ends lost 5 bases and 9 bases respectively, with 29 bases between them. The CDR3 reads CASSQLEGGVFDLWPQHF. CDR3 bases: TGTGCCAGCAGTCAACTCGAGGGGGGGGTATTCGACTTATGGCCCCAGCATTTT.

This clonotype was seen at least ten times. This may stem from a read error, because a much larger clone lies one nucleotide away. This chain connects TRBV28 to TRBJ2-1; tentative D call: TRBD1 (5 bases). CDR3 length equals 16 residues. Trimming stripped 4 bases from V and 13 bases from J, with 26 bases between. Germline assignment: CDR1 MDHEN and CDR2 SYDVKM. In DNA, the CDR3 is TGTGCCAGCAGTTCAACCCATTGGGGCGGCCAAGAGACCCAGTTCTTC. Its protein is CASSSTHWGGQETQFF.

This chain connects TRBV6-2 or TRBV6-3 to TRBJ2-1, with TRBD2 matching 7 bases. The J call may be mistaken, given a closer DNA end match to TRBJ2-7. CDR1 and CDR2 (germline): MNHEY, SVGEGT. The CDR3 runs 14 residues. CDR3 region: CASSTLAGTYEQYF. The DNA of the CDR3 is TGTGCCAGCTCCACTTTAGCGGGCACCTACGAGCAGTACTTC.